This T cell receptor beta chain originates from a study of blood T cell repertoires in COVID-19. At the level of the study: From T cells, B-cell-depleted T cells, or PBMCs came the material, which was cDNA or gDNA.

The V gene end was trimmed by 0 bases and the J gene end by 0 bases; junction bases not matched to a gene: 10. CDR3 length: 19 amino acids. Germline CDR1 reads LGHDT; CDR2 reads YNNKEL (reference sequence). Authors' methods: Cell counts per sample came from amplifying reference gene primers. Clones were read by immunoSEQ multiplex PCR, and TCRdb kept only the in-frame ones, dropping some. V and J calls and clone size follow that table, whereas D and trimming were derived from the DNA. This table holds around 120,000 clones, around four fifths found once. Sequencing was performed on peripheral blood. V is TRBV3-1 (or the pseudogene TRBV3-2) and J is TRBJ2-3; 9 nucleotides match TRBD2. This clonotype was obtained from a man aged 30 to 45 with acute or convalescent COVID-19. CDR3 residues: CASSQDPSGATSSTDTQYF. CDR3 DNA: TGTGCCAGCAGCCAAGACCCTAGCGGGGCGACCTCTAGCACAGATACGCAGTATTTT.